These 9 T cell receptor beta chains were all obtained from the same sample, sequenced in a study of cytomegalovirus exposure and HLA in healthy donors. Use of 60 Vbeta and 13 Jbeta primers characterized the PCR. Some clones are missing from TCRdb's copy, which holds only in-frame ones; the method was immunoSEQ multiplex PCR. Of about 160,000 clones listed, 65% to 85% are singletons. What was sequenced was PBMCs. The receptors were gathered from a woman in her late teens or twenties in good health and CMV-seronegative.

This chain uses TRBV11-2 with TRBJ1-1, with D unclear. Trimming cost V 0 bases and J 9 bases, with 5 bases left between them. Germline V gene sequence: CDR1 SGHAT, CDR2 FQNNGV. The CDR3 length is 11 residues. The CDR3 coding sequence is TGTGCCAGCAGCTTAGATGGCCAAGCTTTCTTT. Translation gives CASSLDGQAFF.

The chain employs TRBV19 and TRBJ1-2; no firm D call. V was cut by 8 bases and J by 0 bases, with 13 bases left in between. Per germline, CDR1 LNHDA and CDR2 SQIVND (reference sequence). The CDR3 runs 14 residues. CDR3 nucleotides: TGTGCCAGTCGTGTAGGTCCTTCTAACTATGGCTACACCTTC. Protein sequence: CASRVGPSNYGYTF.

This clone was counted a few times. The chain carries TRBV2 and TRBJ2-1, with 8 bases lining up with TRBD1. The CDR3 has 12 residues. CDR1 and CDR2 from the germline V gene are SNHLY and FYNNEI. The trim removed 6 bases at V and 7 bases at J, leaving 2 bases unmatched. This CDR3 reads CASRQGENEQFF. CDR3 nucleotide sequence: TGTGCCAGCAGACAGGGGGAAAATGAGCAGTTCTTC.

The rearrangement uses TRBV9 and TRBJ1-2, with unresolved D. V was trimmed by 4 bases and J by 4 bases, leaving 17 bases between them. The CDR3 length is 15 residues. Germline V CDR1 and CDR2: SGDLS, YYNGEE. The CDR3 loop is CASSNPGRAAYGYTF. The CDR3 bases are TGTGCCAGCAGCAACCCGGGGAGGGCTGCCTATGGCTACACCTTC. Full variable domain (outside the CDR3, taken from reference TRBV9 and TRBJ1-2): DSGVTQTPKHLITATGQRVTLRCSPRSGDLSVYWYQQSLDQGLQFLIQYYNGEERAKGNILERFSAQQFPDLHSELNLSSLELGDSALYFCASSNPGRAAYGYTFGSGTRLTVV.

The chain employs TRBV5-1 and TRBJ2-3, with TRBD2 identical over 9 bases. The germline V gene encodes CDR1 SGHRS and CDR2 YFSETQ. V shed 2 bases, J shed 0 bases, and the junction held 1 base outside the gene matches. This CDR3 is built from 15 residues. The CDR3 protein is CASSFSGGSTDTQYF. The CDR3 nucleotides read TGCGCCAGCAGCTTTAGCGGGGGTAGCACAGATACGCAGTATTTT.

This sequence joins TRBV5-1 and TRBJ2-7; 7 bases are shared with TRBD1. The germline gives CDR1 SGHRS, CDR2 YFSETQ. V shed 3 bases and J 2 bases; nucleotides not matched to a gene: 8. The CDR3 is 15 residues long. The CDR3 DNA follows: TGCGCCAGCAGCTGGTCATCGGGACAGACCTACGAGCAGTACTTC. Residues: CASSWSSGQTYEQYF.

This chain joins TRBV5-1 and TRBJ2-2, with D possibly TRBD1 on 6 matching bases. V gave up 5 bases and J gave up 4 bases, with 33 bases separating them. The CDR3 extends over 21 amino acids. Germline values: CDR1 SGHRS, CDR2 YFSETQ. The CDR3 region is CASRTPQFLQGSLGRTGELFF. As DNA, the CDR3 is TGCGCCAGCAGAACCCCCCAGTTCCTACAGGGTTCCTTGGGGCGCACCGGGGAGCTGTTTTTT.

This clone has just one count. The chain joins TRBV11-3 to TRBJ2-7; 7 positions match TRBD2. Germline V gives CDR1 SGHNT, CDR2 YENEEA. After removal of 4 bases from V and 4 bases from J, the junction contained 7 bases not matched to a gene. The CDR3 is 14 amino acids. CDR3 region: CASSSHGGRYEQYF. The CDR3 nucleotides are TGTGCCAGCAGCTCCCACGGCGGGAGATACGAGCAGTACTTC.

V gene TRBV13 combines with J gene TRBJ2-1; TRBD2 matches 8 bases. V shed 4 bases, J shed 9 bases, and the junction held 14 bases outside the gene matches. CDR1 and CDR2 from the germline V gene are PRHDT and FYEKMQ (reference sequence). The CDR3 consists of 16 residues. Here the CDR3 reads CASSSPRSGRSVEQFF. For the CDR3, the DNA is TGTGCCAGCAGCTCCCCGCGAAGCGGGAGATCGGTTGAGCAGTTCTTC. Full variable domain (outside the CDR3, taken from reference TRBV13 and TRBJ2-1): AAGVIQSPRHLIKEKRETATLKCYPIPRHDTVYWYQQGPGQDPQFLISFYEKMQSDKGSIPDRFSAQQFSDYHSELNMSSLELGDSALYFCASSSPRSGRSVEQFFGPGTRLTVL.